The clone carrying this T cell receptor beta chain was counted many times. The target antigen is unknown. These data are taken from a study of T-cell memory formation after mild COVID-19. Looking at the study overall: Clusters were largely donor specific.

Study findings and constraints: The SARS-CoV-2 specificity of second-wave clones reaching peak at day 37 remained unverified. Cross-reactive memory appears to have joined, as suggested by some responding clones showing up in pre-infection memory.

With constant-segment primers, 5'RACE yielded cDNA libraries of TCR alpha and TCR beta that carried sample barcodes and UMIs. In TCRdb, the 5' RACE reads were re-called with MiXCR into one record per CDR3 protein. The sample shows roughly 130,000 distinct CDR3 sequences, around 6.3% of them seen only once. The junction had 0 bases not matched to a gene; V was cut back by 1 base and J by 4 bases. This CDR3 has 13 amino acids. Looked up from germline, CDR1 is SGHTA and CDR2 is FQGTGA. The sequencing input was PBMCs or a T cell subset sorted from them (not recorded which). The TCR sequence derives from an adult woman who had mild COVID-19 (a few samples of this study predate the infection). Cell type and time point are not known. The chain is built from TRBV7-3 and TRBJ1-1; 7 bases align to TRBD1. CDR3 nucleotides: TGTGCCAGCAGCTTAAGGGACAGCACTGAAGCTTTCTTT. Its protein product is CASSLRDSTEAFF.